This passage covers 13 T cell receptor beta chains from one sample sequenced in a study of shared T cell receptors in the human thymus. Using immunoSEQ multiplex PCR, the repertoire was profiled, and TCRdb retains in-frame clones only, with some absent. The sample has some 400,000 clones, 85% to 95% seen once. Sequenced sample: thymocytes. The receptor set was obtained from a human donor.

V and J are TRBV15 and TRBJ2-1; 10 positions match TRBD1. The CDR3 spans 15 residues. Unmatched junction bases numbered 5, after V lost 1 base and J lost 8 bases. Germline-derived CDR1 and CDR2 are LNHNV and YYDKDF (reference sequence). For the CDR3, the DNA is TGTGCCACCAGCAGAGTCGCCGGGACAGGGGATGAGCAGTTCTTC. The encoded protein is CATSRVAGTGDEQFF.

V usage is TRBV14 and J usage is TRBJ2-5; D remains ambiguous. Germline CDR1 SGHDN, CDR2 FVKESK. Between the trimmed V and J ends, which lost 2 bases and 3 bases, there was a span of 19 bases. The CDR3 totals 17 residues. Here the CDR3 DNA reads TGTGCCAGCAGCCAAACCCCCCGCAGCCACAAAGAAGAGACCCAGTACTTC. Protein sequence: CASSQTPRSHKEETQYF.

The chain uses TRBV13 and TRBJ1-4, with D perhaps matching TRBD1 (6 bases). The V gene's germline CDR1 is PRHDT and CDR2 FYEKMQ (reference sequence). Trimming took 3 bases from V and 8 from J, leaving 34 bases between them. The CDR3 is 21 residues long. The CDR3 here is CASSFKGENEGRPRWNEKLFF. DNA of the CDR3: TGTGCCAGCAGCTTTAAGGGGGAGAACGAAGGACGACCCCGGTGGAACGAAAAACTGTTTTTT.

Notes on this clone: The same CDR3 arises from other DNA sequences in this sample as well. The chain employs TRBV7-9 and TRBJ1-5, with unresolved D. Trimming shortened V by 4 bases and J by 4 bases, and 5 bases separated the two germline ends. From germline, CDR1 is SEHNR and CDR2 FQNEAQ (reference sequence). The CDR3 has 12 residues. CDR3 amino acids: CASSSLNQPQHF. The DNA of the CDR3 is TGTGCCAGCAGCTCCTTAAATCAGCCCCAGCATTTT. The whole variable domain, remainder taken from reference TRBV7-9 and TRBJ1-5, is DTGVSQNPRHKITKRGQNVTFRCDPISEHNRLYWYRQTLGQGPEFLTYFQNEAQLEKSRLLSDRFSAERPKGSFSTLEIQRTEQGDSAMYLCASSSLNQPQHFGDGTRLSIL.

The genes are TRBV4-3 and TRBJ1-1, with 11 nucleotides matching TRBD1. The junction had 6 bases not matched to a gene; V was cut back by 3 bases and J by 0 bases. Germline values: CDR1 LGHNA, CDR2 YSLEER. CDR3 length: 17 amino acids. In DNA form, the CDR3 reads TGCGCCAGCAGCCAGGACAGGGGGCGCCCCATGAACACTGAAGCTTTCTTT. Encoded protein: CASSQDRGRPMNTEAFF.

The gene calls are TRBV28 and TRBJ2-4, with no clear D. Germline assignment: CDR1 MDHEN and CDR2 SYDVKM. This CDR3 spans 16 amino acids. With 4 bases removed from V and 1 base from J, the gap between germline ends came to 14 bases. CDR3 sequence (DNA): TGTGCCAGCAGTTCTATATCTAGTCGGGCCAAAAACATTCAGTACTTC. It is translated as CASSSISSRAKNIQYF.

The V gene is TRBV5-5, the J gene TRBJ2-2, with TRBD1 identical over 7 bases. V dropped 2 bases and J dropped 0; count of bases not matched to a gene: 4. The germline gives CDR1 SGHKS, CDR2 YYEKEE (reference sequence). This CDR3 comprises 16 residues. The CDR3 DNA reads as TGTGCCAGCAGCTTCGGACAGGCCGCGAACACCGGGGAGCTGTTTTTT. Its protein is CASSFGQAANTGELFF.

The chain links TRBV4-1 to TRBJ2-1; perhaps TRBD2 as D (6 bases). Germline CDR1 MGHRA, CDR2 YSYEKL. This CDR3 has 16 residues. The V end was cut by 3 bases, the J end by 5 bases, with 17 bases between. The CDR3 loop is CASSQRGVREHNEQFF. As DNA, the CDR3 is TGCGCCAGCAGCCAGAGAGGGGTGCGGGAACACAATGAGCAGTTCTTC.

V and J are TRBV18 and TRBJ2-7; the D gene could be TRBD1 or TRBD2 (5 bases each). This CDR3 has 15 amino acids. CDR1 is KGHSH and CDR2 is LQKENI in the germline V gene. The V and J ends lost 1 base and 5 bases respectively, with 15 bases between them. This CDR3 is CASSPLRESYNEQYF. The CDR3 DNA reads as TGTGCCAGCTCACCACTCAGGGAGTCGTATAACGAGCAGTACTTC.

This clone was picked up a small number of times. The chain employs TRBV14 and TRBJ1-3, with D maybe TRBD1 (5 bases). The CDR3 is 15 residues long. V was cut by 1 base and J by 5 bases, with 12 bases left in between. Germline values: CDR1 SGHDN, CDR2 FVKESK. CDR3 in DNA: TGTGCCAGCAGCCAAGGGGGCAAACGACGAAACACCATATATTTT. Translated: CASSQGGKRRNTIYF.

CDR3 in DNA: TGTGCCAGCAGCTTCAGCCGGCAAGAGACCCAGTACTTC. Encoded protein: CASSFSRQETQYF. The chain links TRBV7-9 to TRBJ2-5; D remains unclear. The length of the CDR3 is 13 residues. The V gene lost 3 bases and the J gene lost 2 bases, with 7 bases spanning the gap. Per the germline V gene, CDR1 is SEHNR and CDR2 is FQNEAQ (reference sequence).

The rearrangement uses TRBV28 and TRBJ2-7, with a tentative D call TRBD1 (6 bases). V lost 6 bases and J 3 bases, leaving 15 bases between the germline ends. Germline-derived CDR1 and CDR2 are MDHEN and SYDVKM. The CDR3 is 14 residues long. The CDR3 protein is CASRGSTGLYEQYF. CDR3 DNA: TGTGCCAGCAGGGGTTCGACAGGCCTCTACGAGCAGTACTTC.

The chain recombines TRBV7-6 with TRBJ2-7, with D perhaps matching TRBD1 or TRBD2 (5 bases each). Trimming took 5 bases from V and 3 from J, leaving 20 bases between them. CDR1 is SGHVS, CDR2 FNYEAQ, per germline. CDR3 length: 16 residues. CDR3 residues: CASSPSPGPLGYEQYF. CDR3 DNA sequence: TGTGCCAGCAGCCCTAGCCCGGGACCCCTGGGCTACGAGCAGTACTTC.